There are a few counts of the clone carrying this T cell receptor beta chain. Patients aged 18 to 65 had newly diagnosed hyperthyroidism lasting under 2 months. TCR beta CDR3 region amplification was performed from RNA transcripts. With the HTBI primer set, the TCR CDR3 went through a first round of RT-PCR. TCRdb passed the multiplex PCR reads through MiXCR, listing each CDR3 protein once. The data contain approximately 260,000 distinct CDR3 sequences, approximately 16% of them seen just once; the ten biggest clones take up around 31%. This record belongs to a study of T cells in Graves' hyperthyroidism and ophthalmopathy. Whole-study context: The initial diagnosis was the point when peripheral blood was collected, ahead of any treatment.

The TCR was taken from a woman in her fifties or sixties with Graves' hyperthyroidism that later progressed to Graves' ophthalmopathy. The sample taken for sequencing was blood.

The CDR3 coding sequence is TGCAGTGCTAGAGATCGAGTACTAACCTACGAGCAGTACTTC. Translation: CSARDRVLTYEQYF. The chain uses TRBV20-1 and TRBJ2-7; D is undetermined. Germline values: CDR1 DFQATT, CDR2 SNEGSKA (reference sequence). This CDR3 spans 14 amino acids. Trimming left V 0 bases short and J 2 bases short, with 11 bases between.